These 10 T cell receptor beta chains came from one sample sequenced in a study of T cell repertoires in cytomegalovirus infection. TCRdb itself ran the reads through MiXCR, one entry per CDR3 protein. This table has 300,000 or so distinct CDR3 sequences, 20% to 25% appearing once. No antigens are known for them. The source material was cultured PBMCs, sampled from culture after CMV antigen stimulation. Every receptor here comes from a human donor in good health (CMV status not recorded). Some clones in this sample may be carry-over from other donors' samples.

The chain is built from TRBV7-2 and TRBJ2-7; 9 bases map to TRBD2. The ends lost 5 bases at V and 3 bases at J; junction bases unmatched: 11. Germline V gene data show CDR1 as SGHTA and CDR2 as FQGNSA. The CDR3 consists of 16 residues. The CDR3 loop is CASSLEATSGIYEQYF. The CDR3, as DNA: TGTGCCAGCAGCCTTGAAGCGACTAGCGGAATCTACGAGCAGTACTTC.

The CDR3 nucleotides read TGCAGTGCTAGAGATCCGACACTTGGTACGCAGTATTTT. It yields the protein CSARDPTLGTQYF. The chain carries TRBV20-1 and TRBJ2-3; D unresolved. V dropped 0 bases and J dropped 8 bases, with 12 bases sitting between them. CDR3 size: 13 residues. Germline V gene sequence: CDR1 DFQATT, CDR2 SNEGSKA (reference sequence).

The CDR3 coding sequence is TGTGCCAGCAGGCGACTAGCGGAAAACATTCAGTACTTC. Translated, it gives CASRRLAENIQYF. The chain joins TRBV7-4 to TRBJ2-4, with TRBD2 matching 9 bases. This CDR3 is built from 13 residues. Germline CDR1 and CDR2: SGHVT and SQSDAQ. With V trimmed by 6 bases and J by 5 bases, 2 bases remained unmatched.

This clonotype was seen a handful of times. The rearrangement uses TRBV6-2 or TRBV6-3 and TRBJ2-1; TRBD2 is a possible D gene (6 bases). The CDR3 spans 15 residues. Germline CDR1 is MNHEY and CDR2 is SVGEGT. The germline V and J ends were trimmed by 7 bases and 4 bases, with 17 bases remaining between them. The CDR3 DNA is TGTGCCAGCACTACGAAGGGAGGCGGATACAATGAGCAGTTCTTC. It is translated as CASTTKGGGYNEQFF.

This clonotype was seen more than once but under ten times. CDR3 nucleotide sequence: TGCGCCAGCAGCTTGGGAGACAGGAACTATGGCTACACCTTC. It is translated as CASSLGDRNYGYTF. The chain combines TRBV5-1 with TRBJ1-2, with D possibly being TRBD1 (6 bases). Trimming pared 0 bases from V and 2 bases from J, leaving 8 bases between. The CDR3 sequence is 14 residues long. The germline gives CDR1 SGHRS, CDR2 YFSETQ.

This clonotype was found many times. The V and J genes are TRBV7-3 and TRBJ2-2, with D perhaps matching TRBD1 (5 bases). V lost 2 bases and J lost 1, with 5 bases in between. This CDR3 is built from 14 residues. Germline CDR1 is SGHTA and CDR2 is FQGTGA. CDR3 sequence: CASSLQGNTGELFF. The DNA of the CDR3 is TGTGCCAGCAGCTTACAGGGGAACACCGGGGAGCTGTTTTTT.

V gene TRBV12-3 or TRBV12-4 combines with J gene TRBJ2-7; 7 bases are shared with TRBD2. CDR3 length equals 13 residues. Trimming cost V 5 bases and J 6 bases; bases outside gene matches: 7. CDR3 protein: CASSRLASGEQYF. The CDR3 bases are TGTGCCAGCAGTCGACTAGCTTCGGGCGAGCAGTACTTC.

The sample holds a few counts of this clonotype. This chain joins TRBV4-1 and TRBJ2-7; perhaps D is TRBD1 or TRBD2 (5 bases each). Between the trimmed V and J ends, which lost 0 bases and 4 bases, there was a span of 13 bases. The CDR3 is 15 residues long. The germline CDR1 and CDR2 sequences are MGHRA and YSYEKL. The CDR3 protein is CASSQDLGTGYEQYF. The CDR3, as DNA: TGCGCCAGCAGCCAAGATCTTGGGACCGGATACGAGCAGTACTTC.

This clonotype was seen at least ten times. The DNA of the CDR3 is TGTGCCAGCAGTCGTGGCGGGTTATCCTACAATGAGCAGTTCTTC. This gives the protein CASSRGGLSYNEQFF. The chain recombines TRBV5-6 with TRBJ2-1, with D possibly being TRBD2 (5 bases). The V end lost 5 bases, the J end lost 1 base, and 13 bases lay between the germline ends. This CDR3 comprises 15 residues. CDR1 is SGHDT and CDR2 is YYEEEE in the germline V gene.

The CDR3 sequence: CARADTTYEQYF. DNA for the CDR3: TGTGCCAGAGCGGACACAACCTACGAGCAGTACTTC. The chain joins TRBV6-2 or TRBV6-3 to TRBJ2-7; D may correspond to TRBD1 or TRBD2 (5 bases each). Germline V gene data show CDR1 as MNHEY and CDR2 as SVGEGT. The germline V and J ends were trimmed by 9 bases and 2 bases, with 11 bases remaining between them. This CDR3 region has 12 residues.